This T cell receptor (beta chain) comes out of a study of siplizumab effects on memory and regulatory T cells. As concerns this clone: Its antigen is as yet unknown.

The germline V gene has CDR1 SGHRS and CDR2 YFSETQ. Trimming pared 2 bases from V and 2 bases from J, leaving 13 bases between. This CDR3 contains 15 residues. Findings and limits, study-wide: The study found that mappable alloreactive CD4+ clones averaged roughly 75% Treg-derived with siplizumab and around 25% in controls. Confirmation that proliferating Tregs from siplizumab cultures had suppressive function was not obtained. The alloresponse seemed to draw substantially on naive T cells, which appeared more diverse than memory cells.

TCRdb keeps only in-frame clones here, not all; method: immunoSEQ multiplex PCR. Here the sample spans about 56,000 clones, around 97% being singletons. Sequencing used naive CD8+ T cells sorted from blood. The source of this sequence is a human donor in good health. The rearrangement uses TRBV5-1 and TRBJ2-5, with no clear D. The CDR3 loop is CASSFLRVGQETQYF. The CDR3 nucleotides read TGCGCCAGCAGCTTTTTAAGGGTGGGGCAAGAGACCCAGTACTTC.